Described below is a single TCR beta chain sequence and its context. What it recognizes is unknown. CD8 cells classed as naive were CD45RO-negative and positively selected for CCR7, excluding terminally differentiated effector memory CD45RA+ cells. The data were taken from a study of shared clonotypes between healthy human individuals. Whole-study results and caveats: The diversity represented, both genetic and in exposure history, was limited by few donors.

Sequenced by immunoSEQ multiplex PCR; TCRdb stores in-frame clones only, minus some. The sample shows roughly 2,000,000 clones, about 93% of them seen only once. The sequencing input was naive CD8+ T cells from PBMCs. This sequence was found in a man between 18 and 35 years old in good health. Some clones in this sample may be carry-over from other donors' samples.

The chain's CDR3 is CASSFSVSGLAGQYF. DNA for the CDR3: TGTGCCAGCAGTTTTAGTGTTTCGGGATTGGCGGGGCAGTACTTC. J is TRBJ2-7 and V is TRBV27; possible D gene TRBD2, 5 bases. The CDR3 loop spans 15 amino acids. CDR1 and CDR2 (germline): MNHEY, SMNVEV (reference sequence). Between the trimmed V and J ends, which lost 3 bases and 9 bases, there was a span of 21 bases.